This TCR beta chain was identified during a study of OX40 agonist ivuxolimab in advanced cancers. V shed 4 bases and J 8 bases; nucleotides not matched to a gene: 2. Germline CDR1 is SGHVS and CDR2 is FNYEAQ. The CDR3 is 12 residues long. TCRdb's copy holds only in-frame clones and misses some; the assay was immunoSEQ multiplex PCR. The sample yields tens of thousands of clones, 83% seen once. This sample comprised CD4+ or CD8+ T cells sorted from blood, obtained in a trial of the OX40 agonist ivuxolimab. This chain links TRBV7-6 with TRBJ2-1; 7 positions agree with TRBD2. This TCR derives from an adult with an advanced solid tumor such as melanoma, head and neck, liver or kidney cancer. CDR3 amino acids: CASSSRGDEQFF. CDR3 bases: TGTGCCAGCAGCTCCCGGGGGGATGAGCAGTTCTTC.